This entry lists 8 T cell receptor beta chains sequenced from one sample in a study of CD8+CD57+ T cells in acquired aplastic anemia. All sequencing subjects had displayed CD8+CD57+ cell expansion on flow cytometry. Using genomic DNA as the template, TCR beta VDJ and CDR3 profiling was carried out. TCRdb recomputed calls from the reads with MiXCR, one row per CDR3 protein. The table includes approximately 150,000 distinct CDR3 sequences, approximately 51% detected once. Sequencing used sorted CD4+, CD8+, or CD8+CD57+ T cells (not recorded which) from PBMCs. The receptors derive from a human donor with aplastic anemia.

The chain carries TRBV5-1 and TRBJ2-5; D perhaps matches TRBD1 (6 bases). Trimming removed 4 bases at V and 1 base at J, with 17 bases between. CDR3 length equals 16 residues. Germline loops: CDR1 SGHRS, CDR2 YFSETQ. The CDR3 is CASSPNQWGRQETQYF. CDR3 DNA: TGCGCCAGCAGCCCAAACCAATGGGGGCGCCAAGAGACCCAGTACTTC. The whole variable domain, filled in from reference TRBV5-1 and TRBJ2-5, reads KAGVTQTPRYLIKTRGQQVTLSCSPISGHRSVSWYQQTPGQGLQFLFEYFSETQRNKGNFPGRFSGRQFSNSRSEMNVSTLELGDSALYLCASSPNQWGRQETQYFGPGTRLLVL.

The genes are TRBV9 and TRBJ1-2; D is perhaps TRBD1 (5 bases). From germline, CDR1 is SGDLS and CDR2 YYNGEE. V was cut by 0 bases and J by 2 bases, with 14 bases left in between. This CDR3 is built from 16 residues. The DNA of the CDR3 is TGTGCCAGCAGCGTAGCTCTACAGGACACCAACTATGGCTACACCTTC. Translating it yields CASSVALQDTNYGYTF.

The V and J genes are TRBV15 and TRBJ1-1; 8 bases line up with TRBD1. Germline lookup yields CDR1 LNHNV and CDR2 YYDKDF (reference sequence). CDR3 length equals 14 residues. V lost 5 bases to trimming and J lost 3 bases; unmatched junction nucleotides: 5. The CDR3 reads CATSPPDRDTEAFF. The CDR3, as DNA: TGTGCCACCAGCCCCCCGGACAGGGACACTGAAGCTTTCTTT.

This clonotype was seen at least ten times. This sequence joins TRBV7-9 and TRBJ1-4, with TRBD1 as a possible D gene (5 bases). Germline V lookup: CDR1 SEHNR, CDR2 FQNEAQ (reference sequence). This CDR3 has 14 residues. With 1 base removed from V and 8 bases from J, the gap between germline ends came to 11 bases. CDR3: CASSLVGGGEKLFF. The CDR3 nucleotides read TGTGCCAGCAGCTTAGTCGGGGGTGGGGAAAAACTGTTTTTT.

As regards this clonotype: Possible read error: a much larger clone is one base away. The CDR3 end shows no conserved phenylalanine or tryptophan, and so a read error is likely. J is TRBJ1-6 and V is TRBV4-3; possibly TRBD1 for D (6 bases). V dropped 2 bases and J dropped 0 bases, with 8 bases sitting between them. Germline V gene sequence: CDR1 LGHNA, CDR2 YSLEER. The CDR3 has 16 amino acids. The CDR3 protein is CASSQTGSSYNSPLHL. Here the CDR3 DNA reads TGCGCCAGCAGCCAAACAGGGAGCTCCTATAATTCACCCCTCCACCTT.

This clonotype was recorded at least ten times. The chain combines TRBV5-1 with TRBJ2-5; TRBD1 matches 7 bases. This CDR3 comprises 14 residues. Germline assignment: CDR1 SGHRS and CDR2 YFSETQ. V lost 4 bases and J lost 1; bases outside the gene matches: 4. The CDR3 sequence is CASSTPGGQETQYF. In DNA, the CDR3 is TGCGCCAGCAGCACACCAGGGGGCCAAGAGACCCAGTACTTC.

This clonotype was recorded many times. The rearrangement uses TRBV6-6 and TRBJ2-3; no reliable D call. The CDR3 has 15 amino acids. Germline loops: CDR1 MNHNY, CDR2 SVGAGI (reference sequence). V was shortened by 2 bases and J by 2 bases, with 11 bases between the two germline ends. DNA for the CDR3: TGTGCCAGCAGTTACCGGGCAGCAACCACAGATACGCAGTATTTT. Translating it yields CASSYRAATTDTQYF.

The V gene is TRBV7-2, the J gene TRBJ1-2; no reliable D call. Trimming left V 4 bases short and J 7 bases short, with 10 bases between. Per germline, CDR1 SGHTA and CDR2 FQGNSA. There are 12 residues in the CDR3. The CDR3 loop is CASSSGPVGYTF. The CDR3, as DNA: TGTGCCAGCAGCTCCGGACCTGTTGGCTACACCTTC.